Following are 20 T cell receptor beta chains from one sample sequenced in a study of early T cells in non-severe SARS-CoV-2 infection. Using its own MiXCR run on the 5' RACE reads, TCRdb lists one record per CDR3 protein. This table has 55,000 to 75,000 distinct CDR3 sequences, 9% to 10% appearing once. This material consisted of whole blood, taken at baseline. The source is an adult who was a healthcare worker with PCR-confirmed SARS-CoV-2 infection or an uninfected control (not recorded which).

V gene TRBV4-1 combines with J gene TRBJ2-7; 10 bases map to TRBD2. The CDR3 is made up of 22 amino acids. Germline V gene data show CDR1 as MGHRA and CDR2 as YSYEKL. The V segment lost 3 bases and the J segment 4 bases; nucleotides outside the gene matches: 27. CDR3 amino acids: CASSHYPRTPVTPSGRDYEQYF. Written as DNA, the CDR3 is TGCGCCAGCAGCCATTACCCACGGACACCCGTCACACCTAGCGGGAGAGATTACGAGCAGTACTTC.

This chain joins TRBV19 and TRBJ2-7, with D tentatively TRBD2 (6 bases). The CDR3 length is 14 residues. V was pared by 7 bases and J by 2 bases, with 15 bases between. The germline gives CDR1 LNHDA, CDR2 SQIVND (reference sequence). The CDR3 bases are TGTGCCAGTACCTTGGAGGGAGGCGCCTACGAGCAGTACTTC. Its translation: CASTLEGGAYEQYF.

This clonotype has at least ten counts. The V gene is TRBV29-1, the J gene TRBJ2-1; TRBD2 agrees at 8 bases. V trimming: 3 bases; J trimming: 4 bases; junction bases outside the gene matches: 8. The CDR3 is 15 residues long. Per the germline V gene, CDR1 is SQVTM and CDR2 is ANQGSEA. DNA for the CDR3: TGCAGCGTTGACGGGGGGGATAGTAGGTACAATGAGCAGTTCTTC. It specifies CSVDGGDSRYNEQFF.

At least ten counts were recorded for this clonotype. This chain connects TRBV6-7 to TRBJ1-1; D might be TRBD1 (6 bases). Being an ORF, TRBV6-7 has a function that is uncertain. CDR3 length: 16 amino acids. With 4 bases removed from V and 3 bases from J, the gap between germline ends came to 18 bases. The CDR3 DNA reads TGTGCCAGCAGTTCAATATACAGGGAGGCTGACACTGAAGCTTTCTTT. Amino acids: CASSSIYREADTEAFF.

As DNA, the CDR3 is TGTGCCAGCAGCTCCTCACTAGCGGACAATTACAATGAGCAGTTCTTC. Translating gives CASSSSLADNYNEQFF. The chain employs TRBV13 and TRBJ2-1; 8 nucleotides align to TRBD2. With V trimmed by 4 bases and J by 4 bases, 9 bases remained unmatched. Germline V gene data show CDR1 as PRHDT and CDR2 as FYEKMQ (reference sequence). The CDR3 consists of 16 residues.

J is TRBJ2-7 and V is TRBV5-1; 8 bases fit TRBD2. The CDR3 runs 15 residues. Germline values: CDR1 SGHRS, CDR2 YFSETQ. Trimming cost V 5 bases and J 5 bases; bases outside gene matches: 12. This chain's CDR3 is CASRLLADGTNEQYF. In DNA, the CDR3 is TGCGCCAGCAGACTACTAGCGGACGGAACCAACGAGCAGTACTTC.

This chain uses TRBV7-9 with TRBJ1-5; TRBD1 agrees at 10 bases. Per germline, CDR1 SEHNR and CDR2 FQNEAQ (reference sequence). The CDR3 runs 17 residues. The junction had 9 bases not matched to a gene; V was cut back by 5 bases and J by 2 bases. For the CDR3, the DNA is TGTGCCAGCAGCCATAGCACCGGGACAGGGGGCAATCAGCCCCAGCATTTT. Amino acids: CASSHSTGTGGNQPQHF.

J is TRBJ2-3 and V is TRBV20-1; D remains ambiguous. With 1 base removed from V and 5 bases from J, the gap between germline ends came to 4 bases. The CDR3 extends over 11 amino acids. Germline CDR1 is DFQATT and CDR2 is SNEGSKA (reference sequence). This CDR3 reads CSARAGDTQYF. CDR3 nucleotide sequence: TGCAGTGCTAGAGCGGGAGATACGCAGTATTTT.

This chain links TRBV7-3 with TRBJ2-3, with TRBD2 matching over 10 bases. Germline CDR1 is SGHTA and CDR2 is FQGTGA. The CDR3 runs 16 residues. After removal of 5 bases from V and 0 bases from J, the junction contained 5 bases not matched to a gene. CDR3 DNA sequence: TGTGCCAGCAGCCTGGCTAGCGGGAGAAGCACAGATACGCAGTATTTT. Amino acids: CASSLASGRSTDTQYF.

This clonotype turned up a few times. The CDR3 spells CASKRTSGITNDEQYF. In nucleotides, the CDR3 is TGTGCCAGCAAGAGGACTAGCGGGATTACTAACGACGAGCAGTACTTC. The rearrangement uses TRBV6-1 and TRBJ2-7, with 12 nucleotides matching TRBD2. V was pared by 7 bases and J by 5 bases, with 12 bases of the junction left unmatched. The V gene's germline CDR1 is MNHNS and CDR2 SASEGT. CDR3 size: 16 residues.

The rearrangement uses TRBV7-9 and TRBJ1-5; D ambiguous. CDR1 is SEHNR and CDR2 is FQNEAQ in the germline V gene (reference sequence). The length of the CDR3 is 16 residues. The V gene lost 0 bases and the J gene lost 0 bases, with 9 bases spanning the gap. CDR3 sequence: CASSLAGGSSNQPQHF. CDR3 nucleotide sequence: TGTGCCAGCAGCTTAGCTGGAGGGTCTAGCAATCAGCCCCAGCATTTT. The full variable domain, in which reference TRBV7-9 and TRBJ1-5 provide the parts outside the CDR3, is DTGVSQNPRHKITKRGQNVTFRCDPISEHNRLYWYRQTLGQGPEFLTYFQNEAQLEKSRLLSDRFSAERPKGSFSTLEIQRTEQGDSAMYLCASSLAGGSSNQPQHFGDGTRLSIL.

CDR3 coding DNA: TGCAGCGTTGCGTCGGTATACAGGGGAGAAACCGGGGAGCTGTTTTTT. Amino acids: CSVASVYRGETGELFF. V usage is TRBV29-1 and J usage is TRBJ2-2; 7 bases line up with TRBD1. Germline V gives CDR1 SQVTM, CDR2 ANQGSEA. There are 16 residues in the CDR3. The J segment lost 5 bases and the V segment lost 4 bases, leaving 13 bases of the junction unmatched.

This clonotype was seen more than once but under ten times. V usage is TRBV30 and J usage is TRBJ2-3; 8 positions agree with TRBD2. This CDR3 has 16 residues. Germline V lookup: CDR1 GTSNPN, CDR2 SVGIG (reference sequence). With V trimmed by 3 bases and J by 0 bases, 8 bases remained unmatched. Written as DNA, the CDR3 is TGTGCCTGGAGGACCAAACTAGCGGCTAGCACAGATACGCAGTATTTT. Translated, it gives CAWRTKLAASTDTQYF. The full variable domain, in which reference TRBV30 and TRBJ2-3 provide the parts outside the CDR3, is SQTIHQWPATLVQPVGSPLSLECTVEGTSNPNLYWYRQAAGRGLQLLFYSVGIGQISSEVPQNLSASRPQDRQFILSSKKLLLSDSGFYLCAWRTKLAASTDTQYFGPGTRLTVL.

There are a few counts of this clonotype. J is TRBJ2-7 and V is TRBV20-1; perhaps D is TRBD1 or TRBD2 (5 bases each). V lost 3 bases to trimming and J lost 6 bases, with 18 bases between them. This CDR3 is built from 14 residues. Germline lookup yields CDR1 DFQATT and CDR2 SNEGSKA (reference sequence). CDR3 sequence (DNA): TGCAGTGCTAGGACTTGGGGACCCCAACGCGAGCAGTACTTC. Its translation is CSARTWGPQREQYF.

This clonotype has only a few counts. This chain uses TRBV12-3 or TRBV12-4 with TRBJ2-1, with D hard to call. The CDR3 extends over 14 amino acids. Trimming pared 1 base from V and 8 bases from J, leaving 12 bases between. The CDR3 sequence is CASSLDPKSDEQFF. In DNA form, the CDR3 reads TGTGCCAGCAGTTTAGATCCAAAAAGCGATGAGCAGTTCTTC.

This clonotype was picked up many times. V usage is TRBV11-1 and J usage is TRBJ2-1; 11 nucleotides agree with TRBD2. Unmatched junction bases numbered 8, after V lost 5 bases and J lost 2 bases. CDR1 and CDR2 (germline): SGHAT, FQDESV (reference sequence). The CDR3 sequence is 17 residues long. The CDR3 region is CASSLGTSGGAYNEQFF. The CDR3 DNA reads as TGTGCCAGCAGCCTCGGGACTAGCGGAGGTGCCTACAATGAGCAGTTCTTC.

This clonotype was counted only a few times. This chain connects TRBV29-1 to TRBJ2-7; TRBD1 matches 8 bases. Germline V gene data show CDR1 as SQVTM and CDR2 as ANQGSEA. Trimming removed 6 bases from V and 6 bases from J; junction bases left unmatched: 4. The CDR3 is 11 residues long. The CDR3 here is CSVHDRGEQYF. CDR3 nucleotide sequence: TGCAGCGTCCACGACAGGGGCGAGCAGTACTTC.

In this sample, this clonotype turned up a few times. The rearrangement links TRBV28 to TRBJ2-4, with unresolved D. The germline V gene has CDR1 MDHEN and CDR2 SYDVKM. Deletions cut 5 bases from V and 0 bases from J, with 14 bases between. The CDR3 is 16 residues long. CDR3: CASSPHLVGAKNIQYF. CDR3 coding DNA: TGTGCCAGCAGTCCGCACCTAGTGGGAGCCAAAAACATTCAGTACTTC.

This clonotype was recorded a few times. One end of the junction varies from germline; a read error may be responsible. This rearrangement joins TRBV7-2 to TRBJ2-4; weak D call: TRBD1 (6 bases). The CDR3 length is 14 residues. The germline gives CDR1 SGHTA, CDR2 FQGNSA. Here the CDR3 DNA reads TGTGCCAGCAGCTTAGTAACACAGGGTGGGCGTCTGGACTTC. It encodes CASSLVTQGGRLDF. Full variable domain (outside the CDR3, taken from reference TRBV7-2 and TRBJ2-4): GAGVSQSPSNKVTEKGKDVELRCDPISGHTALYWYRQSLGQGLEFLIYFQGNSAPDKSGLPSDRFSAERTGGSVSTLTIQRTQQEDSAVYLCASSLVTQGGRLDFGAGTRLSVL.

This clonotype was seen a few times. This rearrangement joins TRBV6-2 or TRBV6-3 to TRBJ2-1; perhaps TRBD1 as D (6 bases). The CDR3 sequence is 16 residues long. V was pared by 6 bases and J by 3 bases, with 18 bases between. Per the germline V gene, CDR1 is MNHEY and CDR2 is SVGEGT. CDR3 protein: CASSWDTNKGYNEQFF. The CDR3 nucleotides read TGTGCCAGCAGCTGGGACACCAACAAGGGCTACAATGAGCAGTTCTTC.